The entry below describes one T cell receptor (beta chain). The data were taken from a study of control samples from healthy donors and cancer patients. The protocol was immunoSEQ multiplex PCR, while the TCRdb copy is restricted to in-frame clones and leaves out a portion. The data show around 130,000 clones, more than 70% seen once. The CDR3 sequence is 16 residues long. The germline CDR1 and CDR2 sequences are SGHRS and YFSETQ. V was clipped by 1 base and J by 4 bases; unmatched bases: 3. V gene TRBV5-1 combines with J gene TRBJ2-2; 11 bases map to TRBD1. The receptor comes from a man aged 45-65 years in good health. The source material was blood. This CDR3 reads CASSLFGTGGTGELFF. The CDR3 DNA is TGCGCCAGCAGCTTGTTCGGGACAGGGGGCACCGGGGAGCTGTTTTTT. The variable domain in full, with the rest retrieved from reference TRBV5-1 and TRBJ2-2, is KAGVTQTPRYLIKTRGQQVTLSCSPISGHRSVSWYQQTPGQGLQFLFEYFSETQRNKGNFPGRFSGRQFSNSRSEMNVSTLELGDSALYLCASSLFGTGGTGELFFGEGSRLTVL.